These 6 T cell receptor beta chains came from one sample sequenced in a study of blood T cell repertoires in COVID-19. Measured with immunoSEQ multiplex PCR; TCRdb has only the in-frame clones, and not every one. The sample records 20,000 to 25,000 clones, 70% to 90% being singletons. The sample comprised peripheral blood. The receptors here all came from a woman older than 75 with acute or convalescent COVID-19.

V gene TRBV11-2 combines with J gene TRBJ2-1; 9 bases map to TRBD2. The germline gives CDR1 SGHAT, CDR2 FQNNGV. CDR3 length: 19 amino acids. V lost 2 bases and J lost 4; bases outside the gene matches: 15. CDR3 region: CASSLRPIRLAGPYNEQFF. CDR3 nucleotide sequence: TGTGCCAGCAGCTTACGCCCCATCCGCCTAGCGGGGCCTTACAATGAGCAGTTCTTC.

The chain combines TRBV7-2 with TRBJ1-1; a possible D gene is TRBD1 (5 bases). CDR1 is SGHTA and CDR2 is FQGNSA in the germline V gene. V shed 2 bases and J shed 1 base, with 8 bases lying between them. CDR3 length equals 14 residues. The CDR3 region is CASSLTQGNTEAFF. The CDR3 DNA sequence: TGTGCCAGCAGCTTAACGCAGGGGAACACTGAAGCTTTCTTT.

CDR3 loop: CASSQDRTVKGYTF. In DNA form, the CDR3 reads TGTGCCAGCAGCCAAGATAGGACAGTTAAAGGCTACACCTTC. This chain connects TRBV3-1 (or the pseudogene TRBV3-2) to TRBJ1-2, with a weak D call TRBD1 (6 bases). Germline V CDR1 and CDR2: LGHDT, YNNKEL (reference sequence). CDR3 length equals 14 residues. The V end lost 0 bases, the J end lost 8 bases, and 13 bases lay between the germline ends.

A single count supports this clone. The rearrangement links TRBV3-1 (or the pseudogene TRBV3-2) to TRBJ1-2; D is perhaps TRBD1 (5 bases). The CDR3 consists of 11 residues. The ends were cut back, 4 bases at V and 8 bases at J, with 8 bases in the middle. Germline assignment: CDR1 LGHDT and CDR2 YNNKEL (reference sequence). CDR3 DNA: TGTGCCAGCAGCCCTCGGGGGGGCTACACCTTC. Translated: CASSPRGGYTF.

The CDR3 DNA reads as TGCAGCGTTGACCAGGACAGGGGGCGAAGGGGCTACACCTTC. Amino acids: CSVDQDRGRRGYTF. V usage is TRBV29-1 and J usage is TRBJ1-2, with 11 nucleotides matching TRBD1. This CDR3 is 14 amino acids long. V was clipped by 3 bases and J by 8 bases; unmatched bases: 8. From germline, CDR1 is SQVTM and CDR2 ANQGSEA.

This rearrangement joins TRBV18 to TRBJ1-5; perhaps TRBD1 as D (5 bases). The V and J ends lost 4 bases and 3 bases respectively, with 10 bases between them. The germline V gene has CDR1 KGHSH and CDR2 LQKENI. The CDR3 has 14 residues. CDR3 DNA: TGTGCCAGCTCACTCCAGACAGACAATCAGCCCCAGCATTTT. As protein: CASSLQTDNQPQHF.